This TCR beta chain emerged from a study of neurological immune-mediated disorders. Trimming took off 1 base at V and 2 bases at J, with 9 bases between the two ends. The V gene's germline CDR1 is MGHRA and CDR2 YSYEKL. This CDR3 region has 14 residues. This clonotype occurred many times. TCRdb independently ran MiXCR on the 5' RACE reads; one entry per CDR3 protein. The sample holds about 60,000 distinct CDR3 sequences, roughly 3.5% seen once. The chain employs TRBV4-1 and TRBJ2-7, with D uncertain. The sequencing input was PBMCs. The receptor was derived from a woman aged 55-69 years with multiple sclerosis. In DNA form, the CDR3 reads TGCGCCAGCAGCCAAGCGGTGTGGGCCTACGAGCAGTACTTC. Residues: CASSQAVWAYEQYF.